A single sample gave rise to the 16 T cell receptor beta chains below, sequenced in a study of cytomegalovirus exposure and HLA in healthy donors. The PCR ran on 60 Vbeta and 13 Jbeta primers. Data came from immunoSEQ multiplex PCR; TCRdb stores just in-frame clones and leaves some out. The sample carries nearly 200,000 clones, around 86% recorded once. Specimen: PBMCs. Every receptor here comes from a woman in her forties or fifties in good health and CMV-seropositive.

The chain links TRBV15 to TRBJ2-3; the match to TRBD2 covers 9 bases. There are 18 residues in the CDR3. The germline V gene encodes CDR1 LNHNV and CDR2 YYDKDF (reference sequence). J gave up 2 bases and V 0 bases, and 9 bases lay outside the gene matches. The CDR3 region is CATSRDLAGGEDTDTQYF. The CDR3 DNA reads TGTGCCACCAGCAGAGATTTGGCGGGGGGGGAAGACACAGATACGCAGTATTTT. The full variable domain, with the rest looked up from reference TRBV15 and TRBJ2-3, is DAMVIQNPRYQVTQFGKPVTLSCSQTLNHNVMYWYQQKSSQAPKLLFHYYDKDFNNEADTPDNFQSRRPNTSFCFLDIRSPGLGDTAMYLCATSRDLAGGEDTDTQYFGPGTRLTVL.

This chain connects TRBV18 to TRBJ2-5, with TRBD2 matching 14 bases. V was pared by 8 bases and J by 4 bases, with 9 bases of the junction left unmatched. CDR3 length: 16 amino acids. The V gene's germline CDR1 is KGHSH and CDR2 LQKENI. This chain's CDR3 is CASNNRLAGGRETQYF. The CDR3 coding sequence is TGTGCCAGCAACAACAGACTAGCGGGAGGGCGAGAGACCCAGTACTTC.

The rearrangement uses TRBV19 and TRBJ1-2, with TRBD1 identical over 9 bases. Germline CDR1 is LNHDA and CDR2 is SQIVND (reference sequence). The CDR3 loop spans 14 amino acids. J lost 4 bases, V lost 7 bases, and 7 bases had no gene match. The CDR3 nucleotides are TGTGCCAGTAAATCCGGGACAGGGAGCTATGGCTACACCTTC. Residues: CASKSGTGSYGYTF.

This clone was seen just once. CDR3 nucleotides: TGTGCCAGCAGCTTTGGGTCGGGAGGGCCGGGGGATGAGCAGTTCTTC. Its protein is CASSFGSGGPGDEQFF. This chain connects TRBV7-9 to TRBJ2-1, with 8 bases fitting TRBD2. Germline trimming cut 3 bases from V and 8 bases from J; bases unmatched to any gene: 12. The CDR3 is 16 residues long. CDR1 and CDR2 (germline): SEHNR, FQNEAQ (reference sequence). The whole variable domain, filled in from reference TRBV7-9 and TRBJ2-1, reads DTGVSQNPRHKITKRGQNVTFRCDPISEHNRLYWYRQTLGQGPEFLTYFQNEAQLEKSRLLSDRFSAERPKGSFSTLEIQRTEQGDSAMYLCASSFGSGGPGDEQFFGPGTRLTVL.

DNA of the CDR3: TGTGCCAGCAGAGTACAGGGGGGTAATTCACCCCTCCACTTT. Amino acids: CASRVQGGNSPLHF. The chain uses TRBV6-1 and TRBJ1-6; 8 bases line up with TRBD1. The CDR3 spans 14 residues. Germline CDR1 MNHNS, CDR2 SASEGT. V shed 6 bases and J 6 bases; nucleotides not matched to a gene: 4.

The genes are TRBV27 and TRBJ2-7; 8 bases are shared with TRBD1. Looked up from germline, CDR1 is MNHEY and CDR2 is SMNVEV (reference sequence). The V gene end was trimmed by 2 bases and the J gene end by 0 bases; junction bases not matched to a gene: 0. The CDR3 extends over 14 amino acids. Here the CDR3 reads CASSLGTGSYEQYF. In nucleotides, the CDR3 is TGTGCCAGCAGTTTAGGGACAGGCTCCTACGAGCAGTACTTC.

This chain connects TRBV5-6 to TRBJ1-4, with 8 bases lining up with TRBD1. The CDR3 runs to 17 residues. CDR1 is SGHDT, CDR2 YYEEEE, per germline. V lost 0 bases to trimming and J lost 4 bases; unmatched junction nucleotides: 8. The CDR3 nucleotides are TGTGCCAGCAGCTTGGGAGTTGACAGGGGCGATAATGAAAAACTGTTTTTT. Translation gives CASSLGVDRGDNEKLFF.

The CDR3 sequence: CASSLRDGNTEAFF. The DNA of the CDR3 is TGTGCCAGCAGTCTCAGGGATGGGAACACTGAAGCTTTCTTT. The chain recombines TRBV28 with TRBJ1-1; possibly TRBD1 for D (5 bases). Germline assignment: CDR1 MDHEN and CDR2 SYDVKM. This CDR3 is built from 14 residues. The V gene lost 5 bases and the J gene lost 1 base, with 11 bases spanning the gap.

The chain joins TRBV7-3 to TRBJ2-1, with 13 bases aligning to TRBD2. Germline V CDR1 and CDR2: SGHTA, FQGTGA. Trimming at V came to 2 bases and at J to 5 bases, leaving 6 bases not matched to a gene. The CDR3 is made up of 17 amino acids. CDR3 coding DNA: TGTGCCAGCAGCTTAGGGGCGGGACTAGCGGGACACAATGAGCAGTTCTTC. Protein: CASSLGAGLAGHNEQFF.

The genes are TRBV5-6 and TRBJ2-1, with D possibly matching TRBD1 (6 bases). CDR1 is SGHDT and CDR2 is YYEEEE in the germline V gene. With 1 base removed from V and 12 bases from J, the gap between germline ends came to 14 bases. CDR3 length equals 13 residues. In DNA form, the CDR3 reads TGTGCCAGCAGCTTGAGGGGGAGCAGAGGGCAGTTCTTC. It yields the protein CASSLRGSRGQFF.

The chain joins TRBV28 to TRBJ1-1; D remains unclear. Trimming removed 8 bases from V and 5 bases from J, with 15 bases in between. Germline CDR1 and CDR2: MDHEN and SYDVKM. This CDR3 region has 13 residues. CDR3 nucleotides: TGTGCCAGCGCGGGCAGCGGTTCGACTGAAGCTTTCTTT. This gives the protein CASAGSGSTEAFF.

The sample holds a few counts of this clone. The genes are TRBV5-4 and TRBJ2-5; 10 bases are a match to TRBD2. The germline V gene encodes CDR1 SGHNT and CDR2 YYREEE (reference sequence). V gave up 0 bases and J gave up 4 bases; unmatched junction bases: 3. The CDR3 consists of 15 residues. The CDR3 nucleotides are TGTGCCAGCAGCTTGGCGAGCGGGAGGGGAGAGACCCAGTACTTC. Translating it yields CASSLASGRGETQYF.

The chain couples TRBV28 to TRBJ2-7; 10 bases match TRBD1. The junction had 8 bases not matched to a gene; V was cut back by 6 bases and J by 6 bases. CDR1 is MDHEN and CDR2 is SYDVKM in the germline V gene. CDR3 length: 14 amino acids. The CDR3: CASRTGTGVREQYF. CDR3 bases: TGTGCCAGCAGGACCGGGACAGGGGTTCGCGAGCAGTACTTC.

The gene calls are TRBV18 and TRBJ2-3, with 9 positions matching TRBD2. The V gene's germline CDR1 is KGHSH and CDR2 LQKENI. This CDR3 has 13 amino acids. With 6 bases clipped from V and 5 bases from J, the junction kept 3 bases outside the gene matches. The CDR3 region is CASSRLAEDTQYF. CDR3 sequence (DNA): TGTGCCAGCTCGCGACTAGCGGAAGATACGCAGTATTTT.

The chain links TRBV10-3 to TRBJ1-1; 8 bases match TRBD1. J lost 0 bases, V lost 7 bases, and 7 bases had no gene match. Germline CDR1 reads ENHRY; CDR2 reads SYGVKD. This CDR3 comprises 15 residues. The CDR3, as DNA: TGTGCCATCACTGGGGGGACAGGCATGAACACTGAAGCTTTCTTT. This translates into CAITGGTGMNTEAFF.

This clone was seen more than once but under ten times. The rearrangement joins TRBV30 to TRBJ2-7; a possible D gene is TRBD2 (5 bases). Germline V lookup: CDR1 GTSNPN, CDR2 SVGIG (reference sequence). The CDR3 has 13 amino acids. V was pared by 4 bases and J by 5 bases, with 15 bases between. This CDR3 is CAWNEGYQDEQYF. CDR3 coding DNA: TGTGCCTGGAACGAGGGCTACCAGGACGAGCAGTACTTC. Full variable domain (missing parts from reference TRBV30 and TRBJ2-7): SQTIHQWPATLVQPVGSPLSLECTVEGTSNPNLYWYRQAAGRGLQLLFYSVGIGQISSEVPQNLSASRPQDRQFILSSKKLLLSDSGFYLCAWNEGYQDEQYFGPGTRLTVT.